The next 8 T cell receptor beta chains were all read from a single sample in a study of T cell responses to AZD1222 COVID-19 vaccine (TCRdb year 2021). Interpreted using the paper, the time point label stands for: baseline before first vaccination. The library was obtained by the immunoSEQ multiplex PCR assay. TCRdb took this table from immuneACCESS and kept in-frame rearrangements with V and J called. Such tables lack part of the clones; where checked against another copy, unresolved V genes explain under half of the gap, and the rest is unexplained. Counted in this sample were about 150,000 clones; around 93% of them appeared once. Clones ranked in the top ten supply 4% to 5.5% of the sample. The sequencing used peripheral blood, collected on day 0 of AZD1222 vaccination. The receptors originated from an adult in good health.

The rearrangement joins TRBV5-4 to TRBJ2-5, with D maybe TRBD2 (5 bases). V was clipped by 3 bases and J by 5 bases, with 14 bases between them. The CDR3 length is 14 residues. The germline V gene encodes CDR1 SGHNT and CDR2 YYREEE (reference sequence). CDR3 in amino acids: CASSSALAVETQYF. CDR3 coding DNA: TGTGCCAGCAGCTCCGCCCTAGCCGTGGAGACCCAGTACTTC.

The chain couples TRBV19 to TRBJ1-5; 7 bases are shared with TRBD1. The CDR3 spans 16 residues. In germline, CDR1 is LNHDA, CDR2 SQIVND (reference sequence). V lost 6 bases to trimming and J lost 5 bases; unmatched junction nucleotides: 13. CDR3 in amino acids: CASRLGQSVRYQPQHF. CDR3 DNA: TGTGCCAGTAGGTTGGGACAGAGTGTCCGGTATCAGCCCCAGCATTTT. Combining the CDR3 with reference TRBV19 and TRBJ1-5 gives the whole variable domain DGGITQSPKYLFRKEGQNVTLSCEQNLNHDAMYWYRQDPGQGLRLIYYSQIVNDFQKGDIAEGYSVSREKKESFPLTVTSAQKNPTAFYLCASRLGQSVRYQPQHFGDGTRLSIL.

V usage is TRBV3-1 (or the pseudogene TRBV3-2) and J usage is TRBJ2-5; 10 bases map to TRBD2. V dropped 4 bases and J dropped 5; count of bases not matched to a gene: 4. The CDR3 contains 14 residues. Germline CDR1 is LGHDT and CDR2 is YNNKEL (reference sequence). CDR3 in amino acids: CASSLSGGRETQYF. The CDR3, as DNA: TGTGCCAGCAGCCTTAGCGGGGGGCGGGAGACCCAGTACTTC.

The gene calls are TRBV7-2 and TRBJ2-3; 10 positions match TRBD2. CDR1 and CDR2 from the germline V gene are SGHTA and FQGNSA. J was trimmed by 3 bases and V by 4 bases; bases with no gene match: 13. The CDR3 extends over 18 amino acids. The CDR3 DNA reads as TGTGCCAGCAGCTCACGAGGCAGCGGGAGGGCCGAGACAGATACGCAGTATTTT. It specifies CASSSRGSGRAETDTQYF. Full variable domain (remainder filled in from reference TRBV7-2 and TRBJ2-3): GAGVSQSPSNKVTEKGKDVELRCDPISGHTALYWYRQSLGQGLEFLIYFQGNSAPDKSGLPSDRFSAERTGGSVSTLTIQRTQQEDSAVYLCASSSRGSGRAETDTQYFGPGTRLTVL.

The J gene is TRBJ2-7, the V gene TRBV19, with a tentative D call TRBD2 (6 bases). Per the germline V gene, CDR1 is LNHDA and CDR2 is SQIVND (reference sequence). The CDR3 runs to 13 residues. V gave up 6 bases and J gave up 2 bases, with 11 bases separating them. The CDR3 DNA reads TGTGCCAGTAGCCTTCCGGGGGCCTACGAGCAGTACTTC. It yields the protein CASSLPGAYEQYF.

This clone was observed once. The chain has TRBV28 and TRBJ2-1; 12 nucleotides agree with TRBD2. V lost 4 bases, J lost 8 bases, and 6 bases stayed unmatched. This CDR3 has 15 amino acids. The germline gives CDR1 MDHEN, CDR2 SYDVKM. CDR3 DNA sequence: TGTGCCAGCAGTTCCTCTAGCGGGAGGGCCGATGAGCAGTTCTTC. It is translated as CASSSSSGRADEQFF.

The CDR3 protein is CASSGGLAGPLSYNEQFF. CDR3 in DNA: TGTGCCAGCTCGGGAGGACTAGCGGGACCCCTCTCCTACAATGAGCAGTTCTTC. The rearrangement links TRBV18 to TRBJ2-1, with 12 nucleotides matching TRBD2. Trimming cost V 6 bases and J 0 bases; bases outside gene matches: 9. Looked up from germline, CDR1 is KGHSH and CDR2 is LQKENI. The CDR3 has 18 amino acids.

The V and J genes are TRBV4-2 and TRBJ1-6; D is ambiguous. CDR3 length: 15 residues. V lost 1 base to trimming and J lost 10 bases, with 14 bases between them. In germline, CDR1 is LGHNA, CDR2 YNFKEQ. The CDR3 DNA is TGTGCCAGCAGCCAAGCGGAGCGGACGCCCTCACCCCTCCACTTT. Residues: CASSQAERTPSPLHF.